This note documents a single T cell receptor beta chain sequence. Its binding antigen is unknown. The input lacks base qualities; no much larger clone sits a single base away. The identical CDR3 is also encoded by other nucleotide sequences in the sample. TCR CDR3 regions were amplified from genomic DNA by multiplex PCR using the deep immunoSEQ assay. Extracted genomic DNA from each cell subset was distributed evenly across all wells of several immunoSEQ 96-well plates, and each plate was treated as a replicate. For sorted subsets, 150 to 250 ng genomic DNA, equal to 30,000 to 35,000 T cell genomes, was loaded into each replicate PCR. Purified libraries were quantified with a Qubit 3.0 fluorometer, sized on a Bioanalyzer 2100, and re-quantified with the KAPA Library Quantification kit. A separate single-read 150-cycle Illumina NextSeq 550 flow cell was used to sequence each immunoSEQ 96-well plate. As for how the authors treated the data: Because the immunoSEQ output held only junctional sequences and lacked quality scores, the filtering could not match the filtering applied to full-length reads. To assign V/J genes and CDR3, sequences were annotated using PyIR, a Python wrapper for IgBLAST v1.9, with IMGT germline references. Reads with weak V/J assignments (E-value above 1e-6), missing CDR3, stop codons, out-of-frame junctions, or ambiguous translated residues were removed. V3J clonotypes were defined by identical inferred V gene, J gene, and CDR3 amino acid sequence. Percentage overlap between repertoires was calculated by dividing the number of shared unique clonotypes by the size of the smaller repertoire. Three approaches were used to assess repertoire richness: RTK rarefaction, the Chao1 estimator, and Recon v2.1 estimates of unobserved clonotypes. Generation probabilities for all TCRbeta clonotypes obtained by the gDNA method from a handful of donors were computed using OLGA. TCRdb carries this immuneACCESS record with in-frame sequences only. Its versions omit some clonotypes, under half of them owing to an unresolved V gene in the studies checked, with the rest unexplained. V, J and clone size are those of that table, while D and trimming were read from the DNA. The sample contains approximately 700,000 clones, 73% of them found a single time. 1.5% to 2% of the sample comes from the top ten.

Including cysteine and phenylalanine, the CDR3 has 15 amino acids. Left in the record is the CDR3 DNA by itself, 45 bases read in frame from the first base. The junction carries 8 bases between V and J, which are trimmed by 1 base and 4 bases respectively. The germline V gene (reference sequence) specifies MNHEY as CDR1 and SMNVEV as CDR2. The sample comes from a study of shared clonotypes between healthy human individuals (dated by TCRdb to the early 2020s). About the full investigation: The cohort included three men and two women between 18 and 49 years of age. For each donor, CD4 naive and CD4 memory were each given three plates, CD8 naive was given two plates, and CD8 memory was given one plate. Blood TCR repertoires of a handful of healthy adults were deeply sequenced to estimate repertoire size and the extent of clonotype sharing between individuals. To increase sequencing depth and limit assay-specific biases, TCR repertoire library preparation and sequencing were carried out by different laboratories using diverse techniques. Per donor, leukapheresis produced somewhere between about 0.9 and 9.5 billion PBMCs. Study-wide findings and limitations: Compared with non-shared clonotypes, clonotypes shared by all four sorted-subset donors had higher generation probabilities. Based on pairwise subsampling, the degree of clonotype sharing among donors was expected to be affected by sequencing depth. Rarefaction of sorted-subset datasets indicated incomplete sequencing despite the large sequencing depth. Approximately 5% of naive CD4, 3.5% of naive CD8, roughly 2.4% of memory CD4, and 0.4% of memory CD8 clonotypes were shared across a few donors. The small number of donors limited the genetic and exposure-history diversity represented. Only blood was sampled, and tissue TCR repertoires likely differ from those in blood. Naive subsets generally had larger estimated clonotype richness than memory subsets did.

The donors were healthy, HIV-negative adults with no recently reported acute infections or vaccinations. Every donor was a Caucasian adult living in Nashville, Tennessee, USA. CD4+ T cells were enriched by magnetic negative selection; naive cells were then positively selected on CD45RA, and the negative fraction formed the memory subset. Blood was collected by leukapheresis, and PBMCs were isolated by Ficoll-Histopaque density gradient centrifugation and then cryopreserved in liquid nitrogen vapor phase. Analytical flow cytometry was used to check the purity and quantity of each magnetically sorted T cell population. Genomic DNA was isolated from every sorted fraction and measured by UV absorbance on a Nanodrop 2000c.

The sequence joins TRBV27 to TRBJ2-6; perhaps TRBD1 is the D gene, with 6 bases matching. The source of this sequence is a woman in her 30s in good health. Sequenced material: memory CD4+ T cells sorted from blood. The sample's cell subset or site label, in plain terms: CD45RA-negative fraction. The CDR3 region has the sequence CASSLWGPGANVLTF. The sequence in DNA is TGTGCCAGCAGTTTATGGGGGCCCGGGGCCAACGTCCTGACTTTC.